Following are 20 T cell receptor beta chains from one sample sequenced in a study of vaccination and CD4 T cells after COVID-19. For these receptors, no antigen is known. Once obtained from cultured CD4+ T cells, the DNA was sequenced using the Oncomine TCR Beta short-read assay. In TCRdb, the PCR reads were re-called with MiXCR into one record per CDR3 protein. Among fewer than 25,000 distinct CDR3 sequences listed, about 43% were seen once. Time point: late sampling 161 to 241 days after vaccination in a few convalescent patients. The treatment denotes: approximately 11-day PBMC culture with coronavirus spike peptide pools or control peptides (ViraFEST assay). The sequencing here drew on CD4+ T cells from blood, cultured in vitro, taken about 7 months after SARS-CoV-2 vaccination. The receptors derive from a human donor who had recovered from COVID-19.

The chain combines TRBV7-2 with TRBJ1-2, with D possibly matching TRBD1 (5 bases). From germline, CDR1 is SGHTA and CDR2 FQGNSA. Trimming pared 9 bases from V and 7 bases from J, leaving 18 bases between. CDR3 length: 13 amino acids. Here the CDR3 reads CASAQTDGVGYTF. The CDR3 DNA reads TGTGCCAGTGCCCAGACAGACGGGGTTGGCTACACCTTC.

The V call is TRBV20-1, the J call TRBJ1-1; the match to TRBD1 covers 7 bases. Unmatched junction bases numbered 9, after V lost 5 bases and J lost 0 bases. This CDR3 region has 15 residues. Germline V gene data show CDR1 as DFQATT and CDR2 as SNEGSKA (reference sequence). The CDR3 DNA follows: TGCAGTGCTCGTGAGGGGGCGGGCCTGAACACTGAAGCTTTCTTT. Amino acids: CSAREGAGLNTEAFF.

The chain couples TRBV6-1 to TRBJ2-1, with 7 bases matching TRBD2. CDR1 is MNHNS, CDR2 SASEGT, per germline. The CDR3 contains 17 residues. V gave up 4 bases and J gave up 0 bases; unmatched junction bases: 9. CDR3 protein: CASSAWSLAVSYNEQFF. The CDR3 nucleotides read TGTGCCAGCAGTGCATGGTCCCTAGCGGTCTCCTACAATGAGCAGTTCTTC.

The chain has TRBV20-1 and TRBJ2-7; no clear D. With 3 bases removed from V and 2 bases from J, the gap between germline ends came to 11 bases. The V gene's germline CDR1 is DFQATT and CDR2 SNEGSKA (reference sequence). CDR3 length: 13 amino acids. The CDR3 region is CSARFATPYEQYF. DNA for the CDR3: TGCAGTGCTAGGTTTGCTACACCCTACGAGCAGTACTTC.

This clonotype has more than one count but fewer than ten. This sequence joins TRBV20-1 and TRBJ1-2; D not resolved. The germline V gene encodes CDR1 DFQATT and CDR2 SNEGSKA (reference sequence). The CDR3 is 11 amino acids. Trimming cost V 5 bases and J 4 bases, with 8 bases left between them. The CDR3 bases are TGCAGTGCTTACACTAGCTATGGCTACACCTTC. This codes for CSAYTSYGYTF.

The chain recombines TRBV4-1 with TRBJ1-5, with D unresolved. CDR3 length equals 17 residues. The V end was cut by 4 bases, the J end by 3 bases, with 19 bases between. Germline V gene sequence: CDR1 MGHRA, CDR2 YSYEKL. The CDR3, as DNA: TGCGCCAGCAGCCCTCTTTCCACAGATTCTTACAATCAGCCCCAGCATTTT. It yields the protein CASSPLSTDSYNQPQHF.

The chain carries TRBV24-1 and TRBJ1-6, with D unresolved. Germline V lookup: CDR1 KGHDR, CDR2 SFDVKD. The CDR3 extends over 14 amino acids. V lost 0 bases to trimming and J lost 5 bases, with 4 bases between them. DNA for the CDR3: TGTGCCACCAGTGATTTGAAGAATAATTCACCCCTCCACTTT. This codes for CATSDLKNNSPLHF.

The chain employs TRBV7-8 and TRBJ2-1, with TRBD2 matching 9 bases. Germline V gives CDR1 SGHVS, CDR2 FQNEAQ. With V trimmed by 1 base and J by 6 bases, 4 bases remained unmatched. There are 15 residues in the CDR3. CDR3 DNA sequence: TGTGCCAGCAGCTTAGTGGGCGGGAGGGTCAATGAGCAGTTCTTC. This gives the protein CASSLVGGRVNEQFF.

This clonotype occurred a few times. V usage is TRBV7-9 and J usage is TRBJ2-1; 9 positions agree with TRBD1. J gave up 6 bases and V 5 bases, and 14 bases lay outside the gene matches. This CDR3 has 17 residues. Germline loops: CDR1 SEHNR, CDR2 FQNEAQ (reference sequence). The DNA for the CDR3 is TGTGCCAGCAGCCCGGGACAGGGCATATCCCGGTTCAATGAGCAGTTCTTC. Protein sequence: CASSPGQGISRFNEQFF.

The rearrangement uses TRBV2 and TRBJ2-1; D is unresolved. V was trimmed by 6 bases and J by 10 bases, leaving 7 bases between them. Germline V gives CDR1 SNHLY, CDR2 FYNNEI. This CDR3 has 10 residues. The CDR3 is CASRNLEQFF. The CDR3 DNA sequence: TGTGCCAGCAGAAATCTAGAGCAGTTCTTC.

This clonotype was detected only once. This may come from a read error, since a much larger clone is one base off. This chain connects TRBV7-3 to TRBJ1-1; D call uncertain. CDR1 and CDR2 from the germline V gene are SGHTA and FQGTGA. V was shortened by 5 bases and J by 3 bases, with 10 bases between the two germline ends. The CDR3 is made up of 13 amino acids. CDR3 nucleotide sequence: TGTGCCAGCAGCGTCCGGGAGGACACTGAAGCTTTCTTT. This translates into CASSVREDTEAFF.

This clonotype was found a few times. The CDR3 region has the DNA TGTGCCAGCAGCCCCCAAGGGAAGTACTACGAGCAGTACTTC. This gives the protein CASSPQGKYYEQYF. J is TRBJ2-7 and V is TRBV7-9; no clear D gene. The V gene's germline CDR1 is SEHNR and CDR2 FQNEAQ (reference sequence). V was shortened by 5 bases and J by 3 bases, with 14 bases between the two germline ends. The CDR3 consists of 14 residues.

The V gene is TRBV19, the J gene TRBJ2-2; D is uncertain. Between the trimmed V and J ends, which lost 11 bases and 6 bases, there was a span of 10 bases. This CDR3 region has 11 residues. Germline V gene data show CDR1 as LNHDA and CDR2 as SQIVND (reference sequence). The CDR3 here is CASRWAGELFF. The CDR3, as DNA: TGTGCCTCCCGGTGGGCCGGGGAGCTGTTTTTT.

CDR3 DNA sequence: TGTGCCAGCAGCCAGCAGGGAAGGGAGCTGTTTTTT. This translates into CASSQQGRELFF. The chain carries TRBV7-3 and TRBJ2-2; possibly TRBD1 for D (5 bases). V lost 5 bases and J 9 bases, leaving 10 bases between the germline ends. The V gene's germline CDR1 is SGHTA and CDR2 FQGTGA. The CDR3 sequence is 12 residues long.

The V and J genes are TRBV10-3 and TRBJ1-2; tentatively, D is TRBD1 (5 bases). Trimming left V 0 bases short and J 7 bases short, with 15 bases between. CDR3 length equals 15 residues. Germline values: CDR1 ENHRY, CDR2 SYGVKD. CDR3 coding DNA: TGTGCCATCAGTGAGTCGAGAGGGGCTCTACTTGGCTACACCTTC. Protein sequence: CAISESRGALLGYTF.

The rearrangement links TRBV7-9 to TRBJ1-4, with a weak D call TRBD1 (6 bases). Germline V gives CDR1 SEHNR, CDR2 FQNEAQ (reference sequence). The V end lost 6 bases, the J end lost 7 bases, and 12 bases lay between the germline ends. The CDR3 has 13 residues. CDR3 loop: CASRRTVGEKLFF. DNA of the CDR3: TGTGCCAGCAGAAGGACAGTGGGTGAAAAACTGTTTTTT.

The chain is built from TRBV19 and TRBJ2-7; D is ambiguous. The CDR3 consists of 11 residues. Germline CDR1 and CDR2: LNHDA and SQIVND (reference sequence). The germline V and J ends were trimmed by 6 bases and 5 bases, with 8 bases remaining between them. The CDR3 loop reads CASSLGHEQYF. The CDR3 nucleotides read TGTGCCAGTAGCCTCGGCCACGAGCAGTACTTC.

This clonotype showed up just a few times. The chain couples TRBV6-2 or TRBV6-3 to TRBJ1-2, with no clear D. Per the germline V gene, CDR1 is MNHEY and CDR2 is SVGEGT. Trimming cost V 0 bases and J 6 bases, with 11 bases left between them. The CDR3 totals 14 residues. In DNA, the CDR3 is TGTGCCAGCAGTTACTCGGTGGTTCCAAATGGCTACACCTTC. Encoded protein: CASSYSVVPNGYTF.

J is TRBJ1-2 and V is TRBV15; no definite D call. The CDR3 consists of 18 residues. V lost 0 bases and J 0 bases, leaving 17 bases between the germline ends. Germline CDR1 LNHNV, CDR2 YYDKDF (reference sequence). The CDR3 region is CATSRDILNRRSNYGYTF. The CDR3 DNA follows: TGTGCCACCAGCAGAGATATCTTGAACAGACGCTCTAACTATGGCTACACCTTC.

The J gene is TRBJ2-1, the V gene TRBV15; 7 nucleotides match TRBD2. V dropped 6 bases and J dropped 8; count of bases not matched to a gene: 10. The CDR3 length is 14 residues. The germline V gene encodes CDR1 LNHNV and CDR2 YYDKDF (reference sequence). The CDR3 DNA reads TGTGCCACCAGGACCCGGGACTATTTCGATGAGCAGTTCTTC. This gives the protein CATRTRDYFDEQFF.